This T cell receptor (beta chain) came from a study of T cells after yellow fever vaccination. Study as a whole: Some fractions had low cell numbers, and these were prepared with SMART-Seq v4 Ultra Low Input.

This clonotype occurred a few times. No antigen is known for it. General observations from the study: Weaker overall was a secondary response that nonetheless peaked faster, on day 5 versus 15.

In TCRdb, the 5' RACE reads were re-called with MiXCR into one record per CDR3 protein. The sample holds hundreds of thousands of distinct CDR3 sequences; over 8% are singletons and the top ten take more than 15%. Unmatched junction bases numbered 5, after V lost 8 bases and J lost 4 bases. The CDR3 contains 13 residues. The germline V gene has CDR1 LNHNV and CDR2 YYDKDF (reference sequence). The receptor comes from a young man who received the YFV17D yellow fever vaccine. The genes are TRBV15 and TRBJ2-1; 7 nucleotides align to TRBD1. This material consisted of PBMCs, taken on the day of the first yellow fever vaccination. CDR3 sequence reads: CATWDSRYNEQFF. The CDR3 nucleotides are TGTGCCACCTGGGACAGCCGATACAATGAGCAGTTCTTC.